This TCR beta chain derives from a study of monozygotic twins with inflammatory bowel disease. Study results and limitations: IBD patients shared fewer clonotypes with other individuals than healthy twins, especially patients with disease activity signs. The inverse Simpson measure of TCRbeta diversity was lower in IBD patients than in healthy co-twins.

Isolation of total RNA was performed on whole blood, with no prior T cell sorting. To note about this clonotype: As yet, its antigen is unknown.

During cDNA synthesis, UMIs that each contained a 6-nucleotide sample barcode were added by means of template switching. TCRdb reanalyzed the 5' RACE reads and collapses them to one entry per CDR3 protein, without DNA. There are around 400,000 distinct CDR3 sequences in the sample, with 2% to 3% held by the top ten. CDR1 GTSNPN and CDR2 SVGIG come from the germline V gene (reference sequence). This CDR3 has 15 residues. The chain joins TRBV30 to TRBJ1-5; TCRdb calls TRBD1, which cannot be checked without DNA. The origin of this receptor is a human donor with ulcerative colitis or Crohn's disease, or a healthy co-twin of an affected twin (not recorded which). The source material was blood. The CDR3 sequence is CAWSTPGQLNQPQHF.